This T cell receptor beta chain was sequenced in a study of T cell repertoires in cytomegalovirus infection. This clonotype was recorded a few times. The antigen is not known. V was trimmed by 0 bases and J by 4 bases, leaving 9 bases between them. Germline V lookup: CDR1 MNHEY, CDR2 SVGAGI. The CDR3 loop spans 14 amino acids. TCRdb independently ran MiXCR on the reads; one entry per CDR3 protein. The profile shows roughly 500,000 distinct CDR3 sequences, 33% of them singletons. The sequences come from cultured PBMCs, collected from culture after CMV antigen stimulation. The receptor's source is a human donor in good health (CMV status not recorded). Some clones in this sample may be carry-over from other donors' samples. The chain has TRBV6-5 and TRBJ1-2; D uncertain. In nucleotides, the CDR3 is TGTGCCAGCAGTTACTCTCGATCGGTCTATGGCTACACCTTC. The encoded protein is CASSYSRSVYGYTF.